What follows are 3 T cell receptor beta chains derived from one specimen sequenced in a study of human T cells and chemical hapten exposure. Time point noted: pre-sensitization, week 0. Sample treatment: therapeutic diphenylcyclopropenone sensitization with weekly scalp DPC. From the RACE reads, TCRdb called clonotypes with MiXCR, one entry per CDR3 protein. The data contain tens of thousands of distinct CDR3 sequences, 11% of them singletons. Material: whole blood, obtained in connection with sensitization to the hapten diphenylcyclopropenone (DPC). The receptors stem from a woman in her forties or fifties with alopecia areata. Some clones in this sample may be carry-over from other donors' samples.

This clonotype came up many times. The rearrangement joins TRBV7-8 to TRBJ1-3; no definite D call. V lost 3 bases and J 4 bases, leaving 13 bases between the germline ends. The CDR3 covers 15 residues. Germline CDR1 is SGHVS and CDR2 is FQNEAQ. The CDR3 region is CASSLSHASGNTIYF. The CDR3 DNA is TGTGCCAGCAGCTTGAGCCACGCAAGCGGAAACACCATATATTTT.

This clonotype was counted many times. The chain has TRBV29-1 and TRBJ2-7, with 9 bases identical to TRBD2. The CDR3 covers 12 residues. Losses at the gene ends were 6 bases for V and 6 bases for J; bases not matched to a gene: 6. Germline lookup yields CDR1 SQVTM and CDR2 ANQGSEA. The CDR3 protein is CSVQTSGREQYF. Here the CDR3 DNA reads TGCAGCGTGCAGACTAGCGGTCGCGAGCAGTACTTC.

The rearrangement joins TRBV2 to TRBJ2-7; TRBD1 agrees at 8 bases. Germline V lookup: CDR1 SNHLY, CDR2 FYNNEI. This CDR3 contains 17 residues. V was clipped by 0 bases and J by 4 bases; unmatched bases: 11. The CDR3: CASSEALPGQGKYEQYF. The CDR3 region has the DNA TGTGCCAGCAGTGAAGCGCTTCCAGGACAGGGTAAATACGAGCAGTACTTC.